The 20 T cell receptor beta chains listed next were all sequenced from one sample in a study of T cell clones after liver transplantation. The repertoire was sequenced with immunoSEQ multiplex PCR; TCRdb's copy has only in-frame clones and lacks some. The data contain around 97,000 clones, about 80% of them singletons. The starting material was CD4+ T cells from blood, obtained roughly 50 months after liver transplant. The receptors originated from a human patient who received a liver transplant. Some of the T cells may derive from the graft donor.

The rearrangement joins TRBV19 to TRBJ1-1; TRBD1 agrees at 8 bases. The CDR3 is 17 residues long. Per germline, CDR1 LNHDA and CDR2 SQIVND (reference sequence). With 6 bases clipped from V and 0 bases from J, the junction kept 12 bases outside the gene matches. In DNA, the CDR3 is TGTGCCAGTAGCCAGGGTCAGGGGGCGAGTATGAACACTGAAGCTTTCTTT. It codes for CASSQGQGASMNTEAFF.

V usage is TRBV27 and J usage is TRBJ2-3, with 11 nucleotides matching TRBD2. Germline V gene sequence: CDR1 MNHEY, CDR2 SMNVEV (reference sequence). Unmatched junction bases numbered 4, after V lost 5 bases and J lost 0 bases. The CDR3 consists of 16 residues. CDR3 region: CASSPRTSGSTDTQYF. The CDR3 bases are TGTGCCAGCAGTCCTCGGACTAGCGGGAGCACAGATACGCAGTATTTT.

V and J are TRBV19 and TRBJ1-2; D uncertain. The CDR3 length is 12 residues. Trimming removed 1 base at V and 4 bases at J, with 4 bases between. Per germline, CDR1 LNHDA and CDR2 SQIVND (reference sequence). CDR3 nucleotide sequence: TGTGCCAGTAGTATAGCGACCTATGGCTACACCTTC. This encodes CASSIATYGYTF. Drawing the rest from reference TRBV19 and TRBJ1-2, the complete variable domain is DGGITQSPKYLFRKEGQNVTLSCEQNLNHDAMYWYRQDPGQGLRLIYYSQIVNDFQKGDIAEGYSVSREKKESFPLTVTSAQKNPTAFYLCASSIATYGYTFGSGTRLTVV.

This chain uses TRBV7-3 with TRBJ2-7, with a weak D call TRBD1 (7 bases). Germline CDR1 SGHTA, CDR2 FQGTGA. The CDR3 spans 15 residues. Deletions cut 5 bases from V and 7 bases from J, with 21 bases between. The CDR3 DNA follows: TGTGCCAGCAGCCTCGGCAGGGGGGCCATGGAGGAGCAGTACTTC. Translation: CASSLGRGAMEEQYF.

This chain uses TRBV7-2 with TRBJ1-5, with D perhaps matching TRBD1 (5 bases). CDR3 length: 15 residues. V lost 5 bases to trimming and J lost 11 bases, with 22 bases between them. The V gene's germline CDR1 is SGHTA and CDR2 FQGNSA. Here the CDR3 reads CASSLGSGGPGTQHF. The CDR3 DNA sequence: TGTGCCAGCAGCCTGGGTTCGGGGGGACCGGGCACCCAGCATTTT.

The V gene is TRBV10-3, the J gene TRBJ1-2, with D perhaps matching TRBD1 (5 bases). Trimming cost V 5 bases and J 0 bases, with 10 bases left between them. This CDR3 is 14 amino acids long. Germline CDR1 and CDR2: ENHRY and SYGVKD. CDR3 DNA sequence: TGTGCCATCAGTTGGGGGGTAGCTAACTATGGCTACACCTTC. Its protein product is CAISWGVANYGYTF.

This chain links TRBV11-2 with TRBJ1-5; D is perhaps TRBD1 (6 bases). With 1 base removed from V and 0 bases from J, the gap between germline ends came to 10 bases. CDR3 length: 16 residues. Looked up from germline, CDR1 is SGHAT and CDR2 is FQNNGV. DNA of the CDR3: TGTGCCAGCAGCTTAGGCTACAGGGCTAGCAATCAGCCCCAGCATTTT. Protein: CASSLGYRASNQPQHF.

This chain links TRBV7-6 with TRBJ2-3; D could derive from TRBD1 or TRBD2 (5 bases each). The CDR3 covers 16 residues. Looked up from germline, CDR1 is SGHVS and CDR2 is FNYEAQ. V shed 1 base and J shed 2 bases, with 13 bases lying between them. CDR3 protein: CASSLGSWGTTDTQYF. The CDR3 nucleotides are TGTGCCAGCAGCTTAGGATCCTGGGGGACCACAGATACGCAGTATTTT.

The genes are TRBV4-2 and TRBJ2-6; the match to TRBD1 covers 9 bases. V shed 4 bases, J shed 0 bases, and the junction held 1 base outside the gene matches. The CDR3 loop spans 16 amino acids. Germline V CDR1 and CDR2: LGHNA, YNFKEQ. The CDR3 loop reads CASSLTGGSGANVLTF. CDR3 DNA sequence: TGTGCCAGCAGCCTGACAGGGGGCTCTGGGGCCAACGTCCTGACTTTC.

The chain employs TRBV9 and TRBJ2-5; D may be TRBD2 (6 bases). Germline CDR1 SGDLS, CDR2 YYNGEE. This CDR3 comprises 15 residues. V dropped 0 bases and J dropped 4 bases, with 13 bases sitting between them. CDR3 sequence (DNA): TGTGCCAGCAGCGTAGTGGCGGGGTTCGCAGAGACCCAGTACTTC. Residues: CASSVVAGFAETQYF.

The chain joins TRBV27 to TRBJ1-6, with 9 bases identical to TRBD1. This CDR3 is built from 17 residues. Germline V gene data show CDR1 as MNHEY and CDR2 as SMNVEV (reference sequence). With 4 bases clipped from V and 2 bases from J, the junction kept 6 bases outside the gene matches. CDR3 in amino acids: CASSSPGQGAYNSPLHF. The CDR3 DNA is TGTGCCAGCAGTTCGCCGGGACAGGGTGCCTATAATTCACCCCTCCACTTT.

J is TRBJ2-2 and V is TRBV7-9; a possible D gene is TRBD1 (5 bases). The germline V and J ends were trimmed by 5 bases and 7 bases, with 20 bases remaining between them. Germline V gene sequence: CDR1 SEHNR, CDR2 FQNEAQ (reference sequence). The length of the CDR3 is 16 residues. This chain's CDR3 is CASSPMGQIPIGELFF. CDR3 bases: TGTGCCAGCAGCCCCATGGGGCAGATTCCAATCGGGGAGCTGTTTTTT.

The chain links TRBV2 to TRBJ1-5; D possibly corresponds to TRBD1 (6 bases). V lost 6 bases, J lost 3 bases, and 18 bases lay in between. Germline V lookup: CDR1 SNHLY, CDR2 FYNNEI. The CDR3 runs 16 residues. In DNA, the CDR3 is TGTGCCAGCAGATCATTGACAGGACATCCCAATCAGCCCCAGCATTTT. Protein: CASRSLTGHPNQPQHF. Looking up the rest from reference TRBV2 and TRBJ1-5 gives the full variable domain: EPEVTQTPSHQVTQMGQEVILRCVPISNHLYFYWYRQILGQKVEFLVSFYNNEISEKSEIFDDQFSVERPDGSNFTLKIRSTKLEDSAMYFCASRSLTGHPNQPQHFGDGTRLSIL.

The CDR3 DNA is TGTGCCAGCTCACCACGGGGTGAAACCGGGGAGCTGTTTTTT. It encodes CASSPRGETGELFF. V gene TRBV18 combines with J gene TRBJ2-2; unclear D gene. The V and J ends lost 1 base and 5 bases respectively, with 8 bases between them. The CDR3 extends over 14 amino acids. Germline V CDR1 and CDR2: KGHSH, LQKENI.

This clone was detected only a few times. The V gene is TRBV6-6, the J gene TRBJ2-7; 13 nucleotides agree with TRBD2. Looked up from germline, CDR1 is MNHNY and CDR2 is SVGAGI (reference sequence). V trimming: 5 bases; J trimming: 4 bases; junction bases outside the gene matches: 8. There are 16 residues in the CDR3. CDR3 loop: CASSTPGLAGIYEQYF. CDR3 bases: TGTGCCAGCAGTACCCCGGGACTAGCGGGAATATACGAGCAGTACTTC.

The rearrangement links TRBV5-6 to TRBJ1-2; 9 bases align to TRBD1. The CDR3 is made up of 14 amino acids. Germline CDR1 reads SGHDT; CDR2 reads YYEEEE. The junction had 7 bases not matched to a gene; V was cut back by 6 bases and J by 4 bases. CDR3 amino acids: CASTLQGAGYGYTF. CDR3 nucleotide sequence: TGTGCCAGCACCCTACAGGGGGCGGGCTATGGCTACACCTTC.

The gene calls are TRBV10-2 and TRBJ1-5; possible D gene TRBD1, 6 bases. CDR1 WSHSY and CDR2 SAAADI come from the germline V gene. The V and J ends lost 7 bases and 3 bases respectively, with 10 bases between them. The CDR3 has 13 amino acids. The CDR3 region is CASTGEVNQPQHF. CDR3 coding DNA: TGCGCCAGCACAGGGGAGGTCAATCAGCCCCAGCATTTT.

This chain joins TRBV7-9 and TRBJ1-2, with no clear D. V was shortened by 3 bases and J by 4 bases, with 12 bases between the two germline ends. The CDR3 is 14 residues long. The germline V gene has CDR1 SEHNR and CDR2 FQNEAQ (reference sequence). The CDR3 sequence is CASSFPVVPYGYTF. The CDR3 region has the DNA TGTGCCAGCAGCTTTCCGGTTGTGCCCTATGGCTACACCTTC.

This rearrangement joins TRBV5-4 to TRBJ1-2, with 9 bases matching TRBD1. The germline V gene encodes CDR1 SGHNT and CDR2 YYREEE (reference sequence). The CDR3 length is 15 residues. Trimming removed 4 bases from V and 3 bases from J; junction bases left unmatched: 7. The CDR3 region is CASSPTGGADYGYTF. The DNA for the CDR3 is TGTGCCAGCAGCCCTACAGGGGGCGCCGACTATGGCTACACCTTC. Full variable domain (rest looked up from reference TRBV5-4 and TRBJ1-2): ETGVTQSPTHLIKTRGQQVTLRCSSQSGHNTVSWYQQALGQGPQFIFQYYREEENGRGNFPPRFSGLQFPNYSSELNVNALELDDSALYLCASSPTGGADYGYTFGSGTRLTVV.

The V gene is TRBV11-2, the J gene TRBJ2-5; TRBD2 agrees at 13 bases. The CDR3 consists of 17 residues. V was pared by 5 bases and J by 5 bases, with 11 bases of the junction left unmatched. Germline V gives CDR1 SGHAT, CDR2 FQNNGV. CDR3 nucleotide sequence: TGTGCCAGCAGCAGGAGAACTAGCGGGAGGGTTGGTGAGACCCAGTACTTC. Amino acids: CASSRRTSGRVGETQYF.